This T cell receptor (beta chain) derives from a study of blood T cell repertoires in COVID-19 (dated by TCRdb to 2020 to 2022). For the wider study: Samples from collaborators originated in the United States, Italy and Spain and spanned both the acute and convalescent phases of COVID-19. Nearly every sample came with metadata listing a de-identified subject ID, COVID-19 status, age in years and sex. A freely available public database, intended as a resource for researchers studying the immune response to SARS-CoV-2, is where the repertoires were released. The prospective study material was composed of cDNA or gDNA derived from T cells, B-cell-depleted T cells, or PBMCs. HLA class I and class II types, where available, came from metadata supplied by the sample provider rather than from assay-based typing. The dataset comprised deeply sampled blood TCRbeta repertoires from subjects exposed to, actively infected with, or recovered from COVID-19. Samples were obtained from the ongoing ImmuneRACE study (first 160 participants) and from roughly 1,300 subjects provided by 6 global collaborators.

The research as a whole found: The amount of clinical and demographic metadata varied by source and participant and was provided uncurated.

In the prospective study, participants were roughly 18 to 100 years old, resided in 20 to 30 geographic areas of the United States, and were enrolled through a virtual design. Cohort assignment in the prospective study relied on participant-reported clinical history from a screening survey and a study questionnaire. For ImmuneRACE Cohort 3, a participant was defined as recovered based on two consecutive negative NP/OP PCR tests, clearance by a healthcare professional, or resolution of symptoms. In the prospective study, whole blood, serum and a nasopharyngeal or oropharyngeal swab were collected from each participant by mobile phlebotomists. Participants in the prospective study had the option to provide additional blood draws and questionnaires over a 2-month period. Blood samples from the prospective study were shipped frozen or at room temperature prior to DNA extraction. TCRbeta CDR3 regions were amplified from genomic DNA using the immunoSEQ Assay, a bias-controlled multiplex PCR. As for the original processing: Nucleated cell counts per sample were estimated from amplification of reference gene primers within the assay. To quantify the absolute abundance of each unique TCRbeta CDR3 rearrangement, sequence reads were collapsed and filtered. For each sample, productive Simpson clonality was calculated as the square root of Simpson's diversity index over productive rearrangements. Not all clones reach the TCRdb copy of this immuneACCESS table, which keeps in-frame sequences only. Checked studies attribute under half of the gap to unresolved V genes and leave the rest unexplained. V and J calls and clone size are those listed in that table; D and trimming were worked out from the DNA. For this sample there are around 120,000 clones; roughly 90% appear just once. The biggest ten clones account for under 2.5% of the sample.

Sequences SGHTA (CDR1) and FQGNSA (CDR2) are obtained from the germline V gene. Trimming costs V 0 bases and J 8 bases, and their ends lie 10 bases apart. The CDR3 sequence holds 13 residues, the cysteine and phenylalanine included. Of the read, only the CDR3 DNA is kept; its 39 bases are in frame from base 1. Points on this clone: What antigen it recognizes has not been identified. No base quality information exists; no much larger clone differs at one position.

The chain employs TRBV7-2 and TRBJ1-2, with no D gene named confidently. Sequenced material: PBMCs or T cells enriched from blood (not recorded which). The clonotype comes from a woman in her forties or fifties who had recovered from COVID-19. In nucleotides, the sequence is TGTGCCAGCAGCTTAGCGGAAGGAGGAGGCTACACCTTC. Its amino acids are CASSLAEGGGYTF.